This TCR beta chain was sequenced for a study of TIL therapy for anti-PD-1-resistant metastatic lung cancer. The study, taken as a whole, reports: Treatment-naive, never-smoker and oncogene-addicted patients were overrepresented in this highly selected cohort.

Comments on this clone: The antigen is not known.

This was the immunoSEQ v3 assay. Generated by immunoSEQ multiplex PCR, the TCRdb table keeps only in-frame clones and is missing some. The sample lists tens of thousands of clones, roughly 91% seen once, with 2.6% in the top ten. The CDR3 has 13 amino acids. Trimming stripped 7 bases from V and 1 base from J, with 10 bases between. Germline V gene sequence: CDR1 LNHDA, CDR2 SQIVND (reference sequence). The time point was: pre-treatment sample, taken before nivolumab and TIL therapy. The V call is TRBV19, the J call TRBJ1-1; no clear D gene. The source was blood, collected at baseline. The clonotype originates from a person between 25 and 80 years old with non-small cell lung cancer. CDR3 residues: CASNLRGNTEAFF. Written as DNA, the CDR3 is TGTGCCAGTAACCTTAGAGGGAACACTGAAGCTTTCTTT.